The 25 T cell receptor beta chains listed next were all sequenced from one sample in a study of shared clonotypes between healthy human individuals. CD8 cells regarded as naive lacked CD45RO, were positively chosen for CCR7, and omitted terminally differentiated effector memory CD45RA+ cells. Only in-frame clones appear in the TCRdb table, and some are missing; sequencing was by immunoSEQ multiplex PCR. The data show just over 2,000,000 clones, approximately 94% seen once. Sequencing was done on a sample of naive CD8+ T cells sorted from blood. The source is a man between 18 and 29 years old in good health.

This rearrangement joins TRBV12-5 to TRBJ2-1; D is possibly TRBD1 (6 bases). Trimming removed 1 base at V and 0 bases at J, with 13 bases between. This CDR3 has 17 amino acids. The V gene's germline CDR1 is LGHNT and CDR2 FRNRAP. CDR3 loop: CASGLGRQDSSYNEQFF. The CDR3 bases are TGTGCTAGTGGTTTGGGGAGACAGGACAGCTCCTACAATGAGCAGTTCTTC.

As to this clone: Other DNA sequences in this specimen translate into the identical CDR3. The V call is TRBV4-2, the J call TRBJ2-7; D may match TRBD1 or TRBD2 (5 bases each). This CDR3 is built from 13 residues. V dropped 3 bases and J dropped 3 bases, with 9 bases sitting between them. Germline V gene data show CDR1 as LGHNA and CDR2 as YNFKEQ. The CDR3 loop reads CASSQGDSYEQYF. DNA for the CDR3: TGTGCCAGCAGCCAGGGAGACAGCTACGAGCAGTACTTC.

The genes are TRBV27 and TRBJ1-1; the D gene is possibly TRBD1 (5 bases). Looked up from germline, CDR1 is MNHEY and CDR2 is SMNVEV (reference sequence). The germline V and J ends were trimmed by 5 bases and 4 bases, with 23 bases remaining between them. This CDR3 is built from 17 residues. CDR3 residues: CASSPTQAAVLGTEAFF. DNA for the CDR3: TGTGCCAGCAGTCCAACACAGGCAGCCGTCTTGGGCACTGAAGCTTTCTTT.

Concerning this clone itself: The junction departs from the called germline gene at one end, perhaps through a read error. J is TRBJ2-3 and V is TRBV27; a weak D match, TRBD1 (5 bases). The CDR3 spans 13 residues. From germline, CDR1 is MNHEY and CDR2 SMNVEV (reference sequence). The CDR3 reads CASSLTGQGLGSF. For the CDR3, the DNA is TGTGCCAGCAGCTTGACCGGACAAGGCCTAGGGTCATTT.

CDR3 nucleotide sequence: TGTGCCAGCAGTTTATCGGTGGGCGGCGACGAGCAGTACTTC. This codes for CASSLSVGGDEQYF. This sequence joins TRBV27 and TRBJ2-7; no clear D gene. V was shortened by 0 bases and J by 5 bases, with 11 bases between the two germline ends. CDR1 and CDR2 (germline): MNHEY, SMNVEV (reference sequence). The CDR3 is made up of 14 amino acids.

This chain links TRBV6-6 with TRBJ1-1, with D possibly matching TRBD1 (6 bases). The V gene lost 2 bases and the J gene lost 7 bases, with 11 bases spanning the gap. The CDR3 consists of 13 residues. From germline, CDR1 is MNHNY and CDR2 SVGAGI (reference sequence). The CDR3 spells CASSYGGGLEAFF. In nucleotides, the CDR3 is TGTGCCAGCAGTTACGGGGGGGGGCTTGAAGCTTTCTTT.

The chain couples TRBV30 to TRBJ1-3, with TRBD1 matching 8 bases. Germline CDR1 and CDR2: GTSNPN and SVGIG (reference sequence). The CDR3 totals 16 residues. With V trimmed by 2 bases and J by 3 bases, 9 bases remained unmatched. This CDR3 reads CAWSNSQGALGNTIYF. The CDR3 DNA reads TGTGCCTGGAGTAACTCCCAGGGGGCGCTTGGAAACACCATATATTTT.

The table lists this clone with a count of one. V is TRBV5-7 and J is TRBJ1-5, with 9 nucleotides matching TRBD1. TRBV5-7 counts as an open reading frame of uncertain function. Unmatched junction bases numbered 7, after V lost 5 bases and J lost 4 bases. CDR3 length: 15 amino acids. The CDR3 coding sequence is TGTGCCAGCAGTTCTGGACAGGGGATAAATCAGCCCCAGCATTTT. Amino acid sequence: CASSSGQGINQPQHF.

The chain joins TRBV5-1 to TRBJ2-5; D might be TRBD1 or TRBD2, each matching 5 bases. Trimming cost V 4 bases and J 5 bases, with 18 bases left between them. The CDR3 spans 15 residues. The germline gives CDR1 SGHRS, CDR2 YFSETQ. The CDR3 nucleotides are TGCGCCAGCAGCCCGGGACCCGGGGATGGGGAGACCCAGTACTTC. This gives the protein CASSPGPGDGETQYF.

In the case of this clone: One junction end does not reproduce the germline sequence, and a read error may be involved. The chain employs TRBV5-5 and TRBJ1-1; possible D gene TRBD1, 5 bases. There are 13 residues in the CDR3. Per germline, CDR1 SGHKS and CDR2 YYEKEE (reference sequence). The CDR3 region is CASRLGPNTEAFF. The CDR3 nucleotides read TGTGCCAGCAGGTTGGGGCCGAACACTGAAGCTTTCTTT.

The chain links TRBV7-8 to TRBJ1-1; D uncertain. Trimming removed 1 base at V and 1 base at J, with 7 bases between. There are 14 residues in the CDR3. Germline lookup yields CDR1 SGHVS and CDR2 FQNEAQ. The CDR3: CASSLVTGNTEAFF. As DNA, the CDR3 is TGTGCCAGCAGCTTAGTAACGGGGAACACTGAAGCTTTCTTT.

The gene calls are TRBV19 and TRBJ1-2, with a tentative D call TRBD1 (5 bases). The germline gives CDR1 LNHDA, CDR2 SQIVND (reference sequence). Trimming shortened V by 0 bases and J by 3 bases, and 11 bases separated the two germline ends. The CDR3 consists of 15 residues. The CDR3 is CASSIDSLGDYGYTF. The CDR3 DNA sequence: TGTGCCAGTAGTATAGATTCTCTAGGGGACTATGGCTACACCTTC. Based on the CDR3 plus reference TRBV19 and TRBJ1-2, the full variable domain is DGGITQSPKYLFRKEGQNVTLSCEQNLNHDAMYWYRQDPGQGLRLIYYSQIVNDFQKGDIAEGYSVSREKKESFPLTVTSAQKNPTAFYLCASSIDSLGDYGYTFGSGTRLTVV.

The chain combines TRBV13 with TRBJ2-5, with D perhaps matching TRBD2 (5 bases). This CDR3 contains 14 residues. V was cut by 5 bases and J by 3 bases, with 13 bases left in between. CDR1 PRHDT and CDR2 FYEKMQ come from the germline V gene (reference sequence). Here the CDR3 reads CASSPSDGEETQYF. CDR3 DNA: TGTGCCAGCAGCCCCTCGGACGGGGAAGAGACCCAGTACTTC.

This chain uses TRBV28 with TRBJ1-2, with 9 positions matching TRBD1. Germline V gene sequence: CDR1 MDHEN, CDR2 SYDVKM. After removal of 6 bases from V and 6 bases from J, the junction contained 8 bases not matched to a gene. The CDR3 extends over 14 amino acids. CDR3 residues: CASSRPGQGNGYTF. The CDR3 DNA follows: TGTGCCAGCAGCCGACCGGGACAGGGTAATGGCTACACCTTC.

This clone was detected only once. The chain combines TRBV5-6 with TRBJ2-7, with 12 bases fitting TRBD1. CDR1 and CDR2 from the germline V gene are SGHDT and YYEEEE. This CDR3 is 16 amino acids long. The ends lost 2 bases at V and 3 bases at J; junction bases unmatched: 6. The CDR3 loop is CASSLGTGGAIYEQYF. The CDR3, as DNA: TGTGCCAGCAGCTTAGGGACAGGGGGCGCGATCTACGAGCAGTACTTC.

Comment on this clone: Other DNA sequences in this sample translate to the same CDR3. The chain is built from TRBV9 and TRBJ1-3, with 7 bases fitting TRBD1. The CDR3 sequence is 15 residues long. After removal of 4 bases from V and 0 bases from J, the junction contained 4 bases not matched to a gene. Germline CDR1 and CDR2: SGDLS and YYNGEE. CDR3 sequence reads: CASSLGQTSGNTIYF. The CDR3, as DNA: TGTGCCAGCAGCTTGGGACAGACCTCTGGAAACACCATATATTTT.

The CDR3, as DNA: TGCAGCGGATTAGAGGGGCCCTATGGCTACACCTTC. As protein: CSGLEGPYGYTF. The chain employs TRBV29-1 and TRBJ1-2; maybe TRBD1 (5 bases). V was clipped by 7 bases and J by 4 bases, with 13 bases between them. CDR3 length equals 12 residues. Germline CDR1 and CDR2: SQVTM and ANQGSEA.

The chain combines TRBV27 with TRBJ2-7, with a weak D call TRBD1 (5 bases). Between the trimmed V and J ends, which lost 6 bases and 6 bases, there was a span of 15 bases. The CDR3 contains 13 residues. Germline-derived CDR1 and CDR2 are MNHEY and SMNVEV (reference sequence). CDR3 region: CASSSLGATEQYF. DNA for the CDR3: TGTGCCAGCAGCTCTCTAGGGGCCACCGAGCAGTACTTC.

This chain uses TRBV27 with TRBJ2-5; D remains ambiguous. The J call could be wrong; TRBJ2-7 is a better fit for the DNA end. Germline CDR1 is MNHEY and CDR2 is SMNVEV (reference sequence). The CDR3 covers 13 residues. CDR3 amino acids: CASSSGSSYEQYF. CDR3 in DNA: TGTGCCAGCAGTTCCGGCAGTTCCTACGAGCAGTACTTC.

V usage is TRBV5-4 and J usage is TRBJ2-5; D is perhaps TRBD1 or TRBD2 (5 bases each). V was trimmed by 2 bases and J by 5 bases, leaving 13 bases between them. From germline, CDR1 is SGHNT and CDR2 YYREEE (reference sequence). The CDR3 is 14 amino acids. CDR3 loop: CASSLAPWGETQYF. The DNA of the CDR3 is TGTGCCAGCAGCTTAGCGCCCTGGGGGGAGACCCAGTACTTC.

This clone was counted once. The CDR3 DNA sequence: TGTGCCAGCAGTGAAACCCTAATCTATCCCTACGAGCAGTACTTC. It yields the protein CASSETLIYPYEQYF. The chain combines TRBV6-1 with TRBJ2-7; D is unclear. This CDR3 comprises 15 residues. Germline CDR1 and CDR2: MNHNS and SASEGT. V was clipped by 2 bases and J by 2 bases, with 13 bases between them.

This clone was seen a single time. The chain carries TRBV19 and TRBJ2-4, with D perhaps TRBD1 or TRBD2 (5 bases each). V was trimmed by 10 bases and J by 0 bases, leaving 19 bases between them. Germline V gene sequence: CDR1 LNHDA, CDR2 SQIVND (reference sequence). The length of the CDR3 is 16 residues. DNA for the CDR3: TGTGCCACCCCGTGGGGGAATGATCTAGCCAAAAACATTCAGTACTTC. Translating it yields CATPWGNDLAKNIQYF.

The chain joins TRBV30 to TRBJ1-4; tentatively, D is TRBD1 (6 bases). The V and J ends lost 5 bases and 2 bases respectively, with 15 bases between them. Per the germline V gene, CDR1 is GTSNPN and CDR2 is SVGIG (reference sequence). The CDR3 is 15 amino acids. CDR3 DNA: TGTGCCTGGCGGCTTAAGGGGGGGACTAATGAAAAACTGTTTTTT. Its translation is CAWRLKGGTNEKLFF.

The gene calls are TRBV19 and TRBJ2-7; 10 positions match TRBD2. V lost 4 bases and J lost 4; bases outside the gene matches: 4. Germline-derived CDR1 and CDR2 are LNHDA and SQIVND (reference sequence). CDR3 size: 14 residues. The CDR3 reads CASSTSGSVYEQYF. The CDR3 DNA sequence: TGTGCCAGTAGTACTAGCGGGAGTGTTTACGAGCAGTACTTC. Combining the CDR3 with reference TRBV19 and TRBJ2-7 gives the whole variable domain DGGITQSPKYLFRKEGQNVTLSCEQNLNHDAMYWYRQDPGQGLRLIYYSQIVNDFQKGDIAEGYSVSREKKESFPLTVTSAQKNPTAFYLCASSTSGSVYEQYFGPGTRLTVT.

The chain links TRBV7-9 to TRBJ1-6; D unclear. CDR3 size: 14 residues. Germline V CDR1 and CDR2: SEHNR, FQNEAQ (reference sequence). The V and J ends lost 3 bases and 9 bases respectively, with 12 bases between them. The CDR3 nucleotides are TGTGCCAGCAGCTTGCCCCGAGATTCTTCACCCCTCCACTTT. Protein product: CASSLPRDSSPLHF.